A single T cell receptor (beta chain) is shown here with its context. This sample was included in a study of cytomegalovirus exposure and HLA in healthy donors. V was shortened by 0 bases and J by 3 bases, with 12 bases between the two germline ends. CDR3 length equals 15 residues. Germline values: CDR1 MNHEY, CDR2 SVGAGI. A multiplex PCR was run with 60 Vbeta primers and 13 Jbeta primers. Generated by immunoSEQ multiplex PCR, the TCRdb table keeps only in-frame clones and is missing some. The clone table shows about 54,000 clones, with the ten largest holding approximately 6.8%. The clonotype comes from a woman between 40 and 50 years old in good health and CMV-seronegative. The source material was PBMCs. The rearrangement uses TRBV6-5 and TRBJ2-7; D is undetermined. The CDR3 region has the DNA TGTGCCAGCAGTTACTCACTCGACCGAGGCTACGAGCAGTACTTC. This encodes CASSYSLDRGYEQYF.